The entry below describes one T cell receptor beta chain. Its antigen remains unknown. The data were taken from a study of T cell responses to AZD1222 COVID-19 vaccine. Overall study results and limits: Reports indicate that nearly half of spike-specific TCRs are directed at unmutated variant regions. The sample set comprised mostly white British donors with more females, and clonal diversity was possibly underestimated.

Germline V gives CDR1 LGHDT, CDR2 YNNKEL (reference sequence). V was trimmed by 4 bases and J by 4 bases, leaving 19 bases between them. CDR3 length equals 16 residues. The assay was immunoSEQ multiplex PCR, and TCRdb's table has in-frame clones only and misses some. Among tens of thousands of clones listed, 76% were seen once. The material was peripheral blood, obtained on day 0 of AZD1222 vaccination. The TCR originated in an adult in good health. The genes are TRBV3-1 (or the pseudogene TRBV3-2) and TRBJ1-1, with D possibly TRBD1 on 6 matching bases. The CDR3 loop is CASSPLYSGGGTEAFF. In DNA, the CDR3 is TGTGCCAGCAGCCCACTATACTCTGGGGGCGGCACTGAAGCTTTCTTT.